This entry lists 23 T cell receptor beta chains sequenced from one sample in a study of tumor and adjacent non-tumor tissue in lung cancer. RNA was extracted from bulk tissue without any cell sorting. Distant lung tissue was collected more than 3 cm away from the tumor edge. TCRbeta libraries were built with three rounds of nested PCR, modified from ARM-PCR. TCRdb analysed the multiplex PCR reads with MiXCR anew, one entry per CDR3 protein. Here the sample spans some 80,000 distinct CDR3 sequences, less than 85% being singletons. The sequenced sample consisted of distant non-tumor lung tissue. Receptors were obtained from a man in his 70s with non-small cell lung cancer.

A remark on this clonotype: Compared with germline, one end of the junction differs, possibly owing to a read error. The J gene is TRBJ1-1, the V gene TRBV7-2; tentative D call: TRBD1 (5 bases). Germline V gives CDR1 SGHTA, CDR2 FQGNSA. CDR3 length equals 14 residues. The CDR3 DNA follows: TGTGCCAGCAGCTGGGGGGGGACGAACAATGAAGCTTTCTTT. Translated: CASSWGGTNNEAFF. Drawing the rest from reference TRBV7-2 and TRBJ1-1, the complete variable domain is GAGVSQSPSNKVTEKGKDVELRCDPISGHTALYWYRQSLGQGLEFLIYFQGNSAPDKSGLPSDRFSAERTGGSVSTLTIQRTQQEDSAVYLCASSWGGTNNEAFFGQGTRLTVV.

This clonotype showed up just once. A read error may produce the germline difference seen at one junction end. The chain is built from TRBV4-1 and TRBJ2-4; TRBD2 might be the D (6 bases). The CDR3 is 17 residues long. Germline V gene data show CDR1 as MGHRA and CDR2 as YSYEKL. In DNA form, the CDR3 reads TGCGCCAGCAGCCAAGGGGCACGCGGGGATGAAGGAAACATTAAGTACTTC. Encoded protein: CASSQGARGDEGNIKYF.

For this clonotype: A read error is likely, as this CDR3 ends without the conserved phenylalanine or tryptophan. The CDR3 here is CASSEGRIGSEKLFY. The CDR3, as DNA: TGTGCCAGCAGTGAAGGAAGGATAGGGTCTGAAAAACTGTTTTAT. The chain combines TRBV6-1 with TRBJ1-4; D is ambiguous. Trimming left V 1 base short and J 7 bases short, with 13 bases between. This CDR3 is 15 amino acids long. CDR1 is MNHNS and CDR2 is SASEGT in the germline V gene.

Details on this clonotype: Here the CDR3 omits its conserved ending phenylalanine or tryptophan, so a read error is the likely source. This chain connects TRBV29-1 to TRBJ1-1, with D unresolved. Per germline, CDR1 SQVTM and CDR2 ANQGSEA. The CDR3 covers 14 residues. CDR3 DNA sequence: TGTAGCGCAATATCACAGCGAACGAACACTGAAGCTTTCTGT. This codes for CSAISQRTNTEAFC.

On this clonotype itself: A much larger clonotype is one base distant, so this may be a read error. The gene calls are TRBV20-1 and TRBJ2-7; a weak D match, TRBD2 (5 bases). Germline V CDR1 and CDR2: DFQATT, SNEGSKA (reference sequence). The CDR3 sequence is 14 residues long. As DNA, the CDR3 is TGCAGTGCCCCAGCGGTCCGGTCGAGCTACGTGCAGTACTTC. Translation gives CSAPAVRSSYVQYF.

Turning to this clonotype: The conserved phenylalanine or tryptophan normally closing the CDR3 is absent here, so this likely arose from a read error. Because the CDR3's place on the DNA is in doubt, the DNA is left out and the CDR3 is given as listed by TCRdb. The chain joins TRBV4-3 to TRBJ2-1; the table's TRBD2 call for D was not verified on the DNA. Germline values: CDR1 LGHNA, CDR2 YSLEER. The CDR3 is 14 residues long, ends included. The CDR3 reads CASSQDPLAGNSFL.

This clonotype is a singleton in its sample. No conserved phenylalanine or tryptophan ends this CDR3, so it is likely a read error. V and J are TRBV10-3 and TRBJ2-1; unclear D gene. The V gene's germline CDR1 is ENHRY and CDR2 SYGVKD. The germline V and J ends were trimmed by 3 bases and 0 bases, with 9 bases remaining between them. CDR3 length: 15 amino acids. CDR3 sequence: CAISDAPGSYNEQFL. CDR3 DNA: TGTGCCATCAGTGACGCTCCGGGCTCCTACAATGAGCAGTTCCTC.

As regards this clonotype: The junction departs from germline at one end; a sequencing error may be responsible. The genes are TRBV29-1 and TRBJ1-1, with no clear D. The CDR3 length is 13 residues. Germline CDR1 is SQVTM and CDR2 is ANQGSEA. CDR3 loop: CSVLIQMNAEAFF. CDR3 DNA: TGCAGCGTTCTTATCCAGATGAACGCTGAAGCTTTCTTT.

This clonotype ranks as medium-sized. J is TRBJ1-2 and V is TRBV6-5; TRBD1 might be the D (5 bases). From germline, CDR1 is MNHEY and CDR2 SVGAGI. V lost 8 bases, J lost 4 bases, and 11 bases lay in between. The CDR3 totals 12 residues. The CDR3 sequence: CASWGGGYGYTF. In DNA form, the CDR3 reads TGTGCCAGCTGGGGGGGTGGCTATGGCTACACCTTC.

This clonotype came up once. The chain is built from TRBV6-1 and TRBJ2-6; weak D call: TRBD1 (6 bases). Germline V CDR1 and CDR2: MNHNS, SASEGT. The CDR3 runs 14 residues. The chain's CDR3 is CVRSEGAGANVLTF. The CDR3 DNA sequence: TGTGTCAGGAGTGAGGGGGCTGGGGCCAACGTCCTGACTTTC.

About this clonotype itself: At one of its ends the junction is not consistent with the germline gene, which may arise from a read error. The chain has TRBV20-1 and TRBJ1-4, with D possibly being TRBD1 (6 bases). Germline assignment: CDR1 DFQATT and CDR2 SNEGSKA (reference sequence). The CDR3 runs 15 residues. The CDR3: CSAKDQGWTNEILFF. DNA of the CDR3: TGCAGTGCTAAGGATCAGGGGTGGACTAATGAAATACTGTTTTTT.

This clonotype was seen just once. The CDR3 sequence: CASSSTGRNNRPQYF. The CDR3 region has the DNA TGTGCCAGCAGTTCGACGGGACGGAACAATAGGCCCCAGTATTTT. The gene calls are TRBV12-3 or TRBV12-4 and TRBJ1-5; tentatively, D is TRBD1 or TRBD2 (5 bases each). With the DNA end fitting TRBJ2-3 better, the J assignment may be wrong. The CDR3 consists of 15 residues.

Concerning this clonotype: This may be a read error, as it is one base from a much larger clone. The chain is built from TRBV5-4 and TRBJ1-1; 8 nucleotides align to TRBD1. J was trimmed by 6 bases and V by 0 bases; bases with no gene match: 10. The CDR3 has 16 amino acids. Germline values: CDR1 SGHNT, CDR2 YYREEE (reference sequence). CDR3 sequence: CASSLGSGGPIAEAFF. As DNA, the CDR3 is TGTGCCAGCAGCTTGGGTTCAGGGGGCCCAATCGCTGAAGCTTTCTTT.

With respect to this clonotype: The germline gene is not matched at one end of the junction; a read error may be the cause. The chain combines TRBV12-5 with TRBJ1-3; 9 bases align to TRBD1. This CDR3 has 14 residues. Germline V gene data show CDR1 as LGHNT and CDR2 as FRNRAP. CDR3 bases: TGTGCTAGTAGTCCCCTGGACAGGGGAAACACAATATATTTT. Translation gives CASSPLDRGNTIYF.

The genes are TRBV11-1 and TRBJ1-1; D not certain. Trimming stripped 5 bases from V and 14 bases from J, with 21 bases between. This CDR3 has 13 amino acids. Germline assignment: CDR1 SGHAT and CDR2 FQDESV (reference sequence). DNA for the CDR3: TGTGCCAGCAGCAGGTATCCTTGGCCTGAAGAATTCTTT. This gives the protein CASSRYPWPEEFF.

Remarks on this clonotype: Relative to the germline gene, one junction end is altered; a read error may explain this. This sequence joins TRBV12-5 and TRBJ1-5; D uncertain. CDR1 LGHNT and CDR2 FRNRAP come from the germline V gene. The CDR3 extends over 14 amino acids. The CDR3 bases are TGTGTTAGTGGCCTTACCGCCGGCAGTCAGGCCCAGCATTTT. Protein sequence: CVSGLTAGSQAQHF.

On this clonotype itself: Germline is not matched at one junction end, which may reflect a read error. The CDR3 spells CASSLHVDTEAFF. The DNA of the CDR3 is TGTGCCAGCAGTTTACACGTAGACACTGAAGCCTTCTTT. The chain employs TRBV12-3 or TRBV12-4 and TRBJ1-1; D ambiguous. This CDR3 comprises 13 residues.

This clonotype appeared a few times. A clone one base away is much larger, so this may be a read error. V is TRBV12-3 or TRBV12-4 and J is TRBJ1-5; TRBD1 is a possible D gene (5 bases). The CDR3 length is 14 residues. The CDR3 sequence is CVSSFGGERQPQHF. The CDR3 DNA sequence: TGTGTCAGCAGTTTCGGGGGAGAACGCCAGCCCCAGCATTTT.

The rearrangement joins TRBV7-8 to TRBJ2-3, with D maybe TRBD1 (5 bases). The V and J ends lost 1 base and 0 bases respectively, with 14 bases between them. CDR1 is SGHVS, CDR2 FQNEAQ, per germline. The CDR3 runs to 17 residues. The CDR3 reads CASSLVEKGRSTDTQYF. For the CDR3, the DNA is TGTGCCAGCAGCTTAGTAGAGAAGGGGCGTAGCACAGATACGCAGTATTTT.

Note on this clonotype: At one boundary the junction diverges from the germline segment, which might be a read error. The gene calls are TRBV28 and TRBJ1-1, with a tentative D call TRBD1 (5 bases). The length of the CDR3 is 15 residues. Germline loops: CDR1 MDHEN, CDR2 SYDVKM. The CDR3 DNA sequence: TGTGCCAGCAGCGGGAAGGGGATTGGTACCAATGAAGTTTTCTTT. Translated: CASSGKGIGTNEVFF.

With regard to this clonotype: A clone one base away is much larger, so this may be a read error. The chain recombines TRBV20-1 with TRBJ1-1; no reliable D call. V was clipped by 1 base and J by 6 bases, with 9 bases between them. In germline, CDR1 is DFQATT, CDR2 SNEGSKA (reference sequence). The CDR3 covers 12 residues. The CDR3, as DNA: TGCAGTGCTAGAGCCTCGTTTGCTGAAGCTTTCTTT. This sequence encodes CSARASFAEAFF.

The CDR3 here is CASSIAGDTDTQYF. The CDR3 DNA reads TGTGCCAGCAGCATAGCGGGGGACACAGATACGCAGTATTTT. The chain carries TRBV28 and TRBJ2-3; 9 nucleotides align to TRBD2. Germline values: CDR1 MDHEN, CDR2 SYDVKM. The CDR3 has 14 residues. J lost 2 bases, V lost 6 bases, and 3 bases had no gene match.

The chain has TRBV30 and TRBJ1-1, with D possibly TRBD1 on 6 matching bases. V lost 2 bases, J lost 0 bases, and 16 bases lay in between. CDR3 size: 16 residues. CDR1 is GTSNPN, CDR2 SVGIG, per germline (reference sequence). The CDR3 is CAWSQGTGTLNTEAFF. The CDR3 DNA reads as TGTGCCTGGAGTCAAGGGACTGGGACACTGAACACTGAAGCTTTCTTT.